This T cell receptor (beta chain) appears in the sequencing data of a study of T-cell memory formation after mild COVID-19. The wider study: TCR clusters showed largely donor specificity.

TCRalpha and TCRbeta libraries used 5'RACE with constant-segment primers and UMIs. TCRdb independently ran MiXCR on the 5' RACE reads; one entry per CDR3 protein. The sample has about 190,000 distinct CDR3 sequences; roughly 18% are singletons. Regarding the study as a whole: A subset of responding clones appeared in pre-infection memory, suggesting cross-reactive memory joined. The second-wave clones peaking on day 37 were not confirmed as SARS-CoV-2-specific.

Points on this clonotype: The antigen remains unidentified.

The CDR3 extends over 15 amino acids. The germline V gene encodes CDR1 LGHNA and CDR2 YSLEER. The V segment lost 4 bases and the J segment 8 bases; nucleotides outside the gene matches: 6. The sequenced sample consisted of PBMCs or a T cell subset sorted from them (not recorded which). This clonotype originated in an adult woman who had mild COVID-19 (a few samples of this study predate the infection). Cell type and time point are not known. The rearrangement links TRBV4-3 to TRBJ2-1; TRBD2 aligns across 12 bases. For the CDR3, the DNA is TGCGCCAGCAGCCGGACTAGCGGGACAGGCGATGAGCAGTTCTTC. It codes for CASSRTSGTGDEQFF.